Each of the 23 T cell receptor beta chains below was sequenced from the same sample in a study of T cells in Graves' hyperthyroidism and ophthalmopathy. Amplification targeted TCR beta CDR3 regions from RNA transcripts. Initially, a first-round RT-PCR of the TCR CDR3 employed the HTBI primer set. Via MiXCR, TCRdb re-called the multiplex PCR reads, giving one row per CDR3 protein. The sample includes 500,000 to 650,000 distinct CDR3 sequences, 15% to 20% seen only once; the top ten take approximately 48%. Sequencing was performed on blood. The receptors were sampled from a man in his forties or fifties with Graves' ophthalmopathy.

This clonotype was detected ten times or more. The chain joins TRBV18 to TRBJ2-3, with 11 bases lining up with TRBD2. The ends lost 3 bases at V and 2 bases at J; junction bases unmatched: 4. This CDR3 has 16 amino acids. The germline gives CDR1 KGHSH, CDR2 LQKENI. In nucleotides, the CDR3 is TGTGCCAGCTCACCGCCGGGACTAGCGGACACAGATACGCAGTATTTT. Translation: CASSPPGLADTDTQYF.

A few counts support this clonotype. The rearrangement links TRBV3-1 to TRBJ2-2; D uncertain. The CDR3 consists of 11 residues. V was pared by 4 bases and J by 7 bases, with 4 bases between. Germline V gene sequence: CDR1 LGHDT, CDR2 YNNKEL (reference sequence). DNA of the CDR3: TGTGCCAGCAGCCGGGTCGGGGAGCTGTTTTTT. It translates to CASSRVGELFF. The variable domain in full, with the rest retrieved from reference TRBV3-1 and TRBJ2-2, is DTAVSQTPKYLVTQMGNDKSIKCEQNLGHDTMYWYKQDSKKFLKIMFSYNNKELIINETVPNRFSPKSPDKAHLNLHINSLELGDSAVYFCASSRVGELFFGEGSRLTVL.

The table lists this clonotype with many counts. The rearrangement links TRBV20-1 to TRBJ2-1; 10 nucleotides align to TRBD2. The J segment lost 1 base and the V segment lost 5 bases, leaving 8 bases of the junction unmatched. The CDR3 has 16 amino acids. Per the germline V gene, CDR1 is DFQATT and CDR2 is SNEGSKA (reference sequence). The CDR3 DNA is TGCAGTGCTTCCAGACTAGCGGGCCCTTCCTACAATGAGCAGTTCTTC. Residues: CSASRLAGPSYNEQFF.

A few counts support this clonotype. The rearrangement links TRBV7-9 to TRBJ2-5; maybe TRBD1 (5 bases). The CDR3 is made up of 16 amino acids. Per germline, CDR1 SEHNR and CDR2 FQNEAQ (reference sequence). The ends were cut back, 5 bases at V and 3 bases at J, with 19 bases in the middle. Written as DNA, the CDR3 is TGTGCCAGCAGCCCCCGCCCCAGCAGGGTGGAAGAGACCCAGTACTTC. This translates into CASSPRPSRVEETQYF. Full variable domain (remainder filled in from reference TRBV7-9 and TRBJ2-5): DTGVSQNPRHKITKRGQNVTFRCDPISEHNRLYWYRQTLGQGPEFLTYFQNEAQLEKSRLLSDRFSAERPKGSFSTLEIQRTEQGDSAMYLCASSPRPSRVEETQYFGPGTRLLVL.

The chain employs TRBV30 and TRBJ1-2; D is ambiguous. The V gene lost 2 bases and the J gene lost 4 bases, with 5 bases spanning the gap. The length of the CDR3 is 11 residues. Looked up from germline, CDR1 is GTSNPN and CDR2 is SVGIG (reference sequence). Here the CDR3 reads CAWSNPYGYTF. CDR3 nucleotide sequence: TGTGCCTGGAGTAATCCCTATGGCTACACCTTC.

This sequence joins TRBV28 and TRBJ2-4, with 10 bases identical to TRBD1. The CDR3 sequence is 16 residues long. The V gene end was trimmed by 4 bases and the J gene end by 8 bases; junction bases not matched to a gene: 11. Germline CDR1 and CDR2: MDHEN and SYDVKM. The CDR3, as DNA: TGTGCCAGCAGTTCCCCGACAGGGGGCGAGTTGGACATTCAGTACTTC. Encoded protein: CASSSPTGGELDIQYF.

This clonotype was observed a few times. The chain uses TRBV5-1 and TRBJ2-5, with 10 bases matching TRBD2. V lost 5 bases and J lost 9; bases outside the gene matches: 1. This CDR3 comprises 11 residues. Germline V CDR1 and CDR2: SGHRS, YFSETQ. CDR3 DNA: TGCGCCAGCAGAGCGGGAGGGGCCCAGTACTTC. As protein: CASRAGGAQYF.

This clonotype was counted between two and nine times. The genes are TRBV10-3 and TRBJ1-1; TRBD1 matches at 12 bases. This CDR3 comprises 14 residues. Trimming removed 6 bases from V and 5 bases from J; junction bases left unmatched: 4. Per the germline V gene, CDR1 is ENHRY and CDR2 is SYGVKD. CDR3 in DNA: TGTGCCATCAGCCCGGGACAGGGGGCGACTGAAGCTTTCTTT. It codes for CAISPGQGATEAFF.

This clonotype was detected a few times. J is TRBJ2-2 and V is TRBV4-2; 8 bases are a match to TRBD1. This CDR3 spans 14 amino acids. Germline V gene data show CDR1 as LGHNA and CDR2 as YNFKEQ. V lost 4 bases to trimming and J lost 4 bases; unmatched junction nucleotides: 2. CDR3 sequence reads: CASSRQGATGELFF. The CDR3 DNA is TGTGCCAGCAGCCGGCAGGGGGCCACCGGGGAGCTGTTTTTT.

This clonotype was detected many times. V usage is TRBV10-3 and J usage is TRBJ1-6; D unclear. Germline-derived CDR1 and CDR2 are ENHRY and SYGVKD. This CDR3 has 14 residues. Deletions cut 5 bases from V and 8 bases from J, with 13 bases between. This chain's CDR3 is CAISLGRADSPLHF. Here the CDR3 DNA reads TGTGCCATCAGTCTGGGGAGGGCTGATTCACCCCTCCACTTT.

The chain employs TRBV28 and TRBJ2-7; perhaps D is TRBD1 or TRBD2 (5 bases each). The DNA end favors TRBJ2-1, so the J call may be wrong. The CDR3 length is 15 residues. Germline CDR1 is MDHEN and CDR2 is SYDVKM. CDR3 nucleotide sequence: TGTGCCAGCAGGGCCGACCGGGGCGGTGCCTACGAGCAGTTCTTC. Protein sequence: CASRADRGGAYEQFF.

The rearrangement uses TRBV4-1 and TRBJ2-2; the match to TRBD2 covers 8 bases. This CDR3 region has 17 residues. Germline V gene lookup returns CDR1 MGHRA and CDR2 YSYEKL. V lost 2 bases, J lost 4 bases, and 9 bases stayed unmatched. The CDR3 DNA sequence: TGCGCCAGCAGCCAACCTCTAGCGGGTGCTACCACCGGGGAGCTGTTTTTT. Protein product: CASSQPLAGATTGELFF.

This chain links TRBV2 with TRBJ1-1, with D possibly being TRBD1 (5 bases). Germline CDR1 and CDR2: SNHLY and FYNNEI. V was trimmed by 9 bases and J by 1 base, leaving 9 bases between them. The CDR3 length is 12 residues. The CDR3 is CARRGRNTEAFF. The DNA of the CDR3 is TGTGCCAGAAGGGGCAGGAACACTGAAGCTTTCTTT.

The genes are TRBV28 and TRBJ2-7, with TRBD1 matching 7 bases. The CDR3 contains 14 residues. V shed 7 bases and J 2 bases; nucleotides not matched to a gene: 8. Germline CDR1 reads MDHEN; CDR2 reads SYDVKM. The CDR3 DNA follows: TGTGCCAGCACCTTACGGGACAGTACCTACGAGCAGTACTTC. This gives the protein CASTLRDSTYEQYF.

This clonotype was observed many times. A junction end diverges from the germline sequence, so it may reflect a read error. This chain connects TRBV28 to TRBJ2-1; D not resolved. The CDR3 is 14 amino acids. In germline, CDR1 is MDHEN, CDR2 SYDVKM. DNA for the CDR3: TGTGCCAGCAGTTTCGAAGCCTCCTACAGTGAGCAGTTCTTC. This codes for CASSFEASYSEQFF.

V and J are TRBV12-3 or TRBV12-4 and TRBJ2-4; D gene unclear. V was trimmed by 6 bases and J by 6 bases, leaving 6 bases between them. The CDR3 loop spans 11 amino acids. CDR3 protein: CASRSLNIQYF. CDR3 nucleotide sequence: TGTGCCAGCAGGTCATTAAACATTCAGTACTTC.

This clonotype was observed at least ten times. V and J are TRBV7-2 and TRBJ2-7; D assignment may be TRBD1 or TRBD2 (5 bases each). V lost 8 bases, J lost 2 bases, and 16 bases lay in between. The germline gives CDR1 SGHTA, CDR2 FQGNSA. The CDR3 consists of 14 residues. CDR3 sequence reads: CASQKRWDAYEQYF. CDR3 bases: TGTGCCAGCCAAAAACGGTGGGACGCCTACGAGCAGTACTTC.

This clonotype appeared a few times. V and J are TRBV6-1 and TRBJ2-7; TRBD1 is a possible D gene (6 bases). V lost 4 bases and J 0 bases, leaving 13 bases between the germline ends. The CDR3 totals 15 residues. The germline V gene encodes CDR1 MNHNS and CDR2 SASEGT. CDR3 nucleotides: TGTGCCAGCAGTGGCGCCAGGGGAATCTCCTACGAGCAGTACTTC. This codes for CASSGARGISYEQYF.

This clonotype was observed many times. CDR3 in DNA: TGTGCCAGCTCACTTGGACAGGGGGTTGCAGATACGCAGTATTTT. Translation: CASSLGQGVADTQYF. V is TRBV18 and J is TRBJ2-3; 10 nucleotides agree with TRBD1. CDR3 size: 15 residues. Germline lookup yields CDR1 KGHSH and CDR2 LQKENI. V shed 4 bases and J 4 bases; nucleotides not matched to a gene: 5.

This clonotype was counted many times. The CDR3 region has the DNA TGTGCCAGCAGCTCCGTCGGGGGGGGGTCAGGCGAGCAGTACTTC. This sequence encodes CASSSVGGGSGEQYF. The V and J genes are TRBV6-1 and TRBJ2-7; 8 bases match TRBD2. CDR1 is MNHNS and CDR2 is SASEGT in the germline V gene. The CDR3 is 15 amino acids. V lost 6 bases and J lost 6; bases outside the gene matches: 13.

This chain links TRBV9 with TRBJ1-1; D uncertain. CDR1 SGDLS and CDR2 YYNGEE come from the germline V gene. CDR3 length equals 15 residues. V lost 4 bases to trimming and J lost 1 base, with 14 bases between them. In DNA, the CDR3 is TGTGCCAGCAGCCTAGGCGAGACACGGAACACTGAAGCTTTCTTT. Encoded protein: CASSLGETRNTEAFF.

The rearrangement uses TRBV7-2 and TRBJ2-5, with 8 bases lining up with TRBD2. Losses at the gene ends were 5 bases for V and 7 bases for J; bases not matched to a gene: 6. The CDR3 runs 13 residues. Germline V gene data show CDR1 as SGHTA and CDR2 as FQGNSA. The CDR3 region is CASSPGLALTQYF. CDR3 in DNA: TGTGCCAGCAGCCCAGGACTAGCTTTGACCCAGTACTTC.

On this clonotype itself: Being one base from a much bigger clone, this may be a read error. The J gene is TRBJ1-1, the V gene TRBV18; possible D gene TRBD1, 5 bases. This CDR3 spans 15 amino acids. With 8 bases removed from V and 2 bases from J, the gap between germline ends came to 18 bases. Germline V gene lookup returns CDR1 KGHSH and CDR2 LQKENI. CDR3 sequence: CASPGRDGGNTEAFF. In nucleotides, the CDR3 is TGTGCCAGCCCAGGTCGGGACGGTGGCAACACTGAAGCTTTCTTT.